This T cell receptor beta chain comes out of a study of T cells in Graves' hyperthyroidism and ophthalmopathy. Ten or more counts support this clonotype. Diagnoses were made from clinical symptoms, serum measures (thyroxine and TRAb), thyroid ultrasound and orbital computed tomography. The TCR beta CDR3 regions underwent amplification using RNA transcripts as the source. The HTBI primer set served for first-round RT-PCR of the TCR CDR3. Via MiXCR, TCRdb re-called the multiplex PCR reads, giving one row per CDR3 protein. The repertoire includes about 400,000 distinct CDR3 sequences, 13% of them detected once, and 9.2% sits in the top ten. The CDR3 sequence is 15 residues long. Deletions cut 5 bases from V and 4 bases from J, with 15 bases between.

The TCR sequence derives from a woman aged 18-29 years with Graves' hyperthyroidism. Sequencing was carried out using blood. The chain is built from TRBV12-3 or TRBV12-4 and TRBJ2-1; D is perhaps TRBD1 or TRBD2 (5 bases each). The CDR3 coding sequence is TGTGCCAGCAGTCCCACGGGGCCCCAATACAATGAGCAGTTCTTC. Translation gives CASSPTGPQYNEQFF.